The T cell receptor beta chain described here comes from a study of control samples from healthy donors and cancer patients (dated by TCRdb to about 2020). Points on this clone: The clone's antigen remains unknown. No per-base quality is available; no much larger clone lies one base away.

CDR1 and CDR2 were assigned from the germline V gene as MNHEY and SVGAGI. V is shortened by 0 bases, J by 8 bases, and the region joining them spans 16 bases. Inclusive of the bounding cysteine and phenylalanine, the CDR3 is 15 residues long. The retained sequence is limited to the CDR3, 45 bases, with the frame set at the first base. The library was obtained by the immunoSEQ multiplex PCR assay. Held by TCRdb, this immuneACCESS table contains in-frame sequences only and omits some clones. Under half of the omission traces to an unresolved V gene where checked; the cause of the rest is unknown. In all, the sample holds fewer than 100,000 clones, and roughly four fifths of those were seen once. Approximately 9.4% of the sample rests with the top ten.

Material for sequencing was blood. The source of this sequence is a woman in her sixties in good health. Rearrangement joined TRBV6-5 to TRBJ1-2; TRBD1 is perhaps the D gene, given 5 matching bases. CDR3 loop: CASSYSTSGVWGYTF. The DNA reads TGTGCCAGCAGTTACTCGACTTCGGGGGTTTGGGGCTACACCTTC.